The TCR beta chain described here comes from a study of blood T cell repertoires in COVID-19. V shed 4 bases and J 7 bases; nucleotides not matched to a gene: 3. The CDR3 runs 13 residues. Germline CDR1 reads SGHRS; CDR2 reads YFSETQ. Using immunoSEQ multiplex PCR, the repertoire was profiled, and TCRdb retains in-frame clones only, with some absent. The sample has about 62,000 clones, approximately 90% seen once; the top ten hold 1% to 1.5%. The material sequenced was peripheral blood. The chain recombines TRBV5-1 with TRBJ1-4; TRBD1 matches at 8 bases. This TCR was sampled from a woman of 80 years or more with acute or convalescent COVID-19. The CDR3 bases are TGCGCCAGCAGCACGGACAGGGCTGAAAAACTGTTTTTT. It translates to CASSTDRAEKLFF. Full variable domain (outside the CDR3, taken from reference TRBV5-1 and TRBJ1-4): KAGVTQTPRYLIKTRGQQVTLSCSPISGHRSVSWYQQTPGQGLQFLFEYFSETQRNKGNFPGRFSGRQFSNSRSEMNVSTLELGDSALYLCASSTDRAEKLFFGSGTQLSVL.